This passage covers 28 T cell receptor beta chains from one sample sequenced in a study of blood T cell repertoires in COVID-19. Produced via immunoSEQ multiplex PCR; TCRdb's table is partial and in-frame only. The table records about 150,000 clones, 65% to 90% of them present only once. Input material: peripheral blood. These receptors were collected from a woman in her sixties or seventies with COVID-19, enrolled during active disease.

The chain couples TRBV24-1 to TRBJ2-3, with 7 bases aligning to TRBD1. Germline CDR1 reads KGHDR; CDR2 reads SFDVKD. V shed 5 bases and J 5 bases; nucleotides not matched to a gene: 9. The CDR3 is 15 residues long. The CDR3 nucleotides are TGTGCCACCAGTGGGGAGACAGGGTGGGGAGATACGCAGTATTTT. It encodes CATSGETGWGDTQYF.

The rearrangement uses TRBV7-6 and TRBJ1-6; 7 bases align to TRBD1. The CDR3 totals 17 residues. Germline lookup yields CDR1 SGHVS and CDR2 FNYEAQ. J lost 0 bases, V lost 5 bases, and 7 bases had no gene match. The chain's CDR3 is CASSQGGVSSYNSPLHF. The CDR3 DNA reads TGTGCCAGCAGCCAGGGGGGCGTGAGCTCCTATAATTCACCCCTCCACTTT.

The V and J genes are TRBV5-1 and TRBJ2-3; D ambiguous. Germline values: CDR1 SGHRS, CDR2 YFSETQ. The CDR3 consists of 13 residues. Deletions cut 0 bases from V and 0 bases from J, with 2 bases between. DNA for the CDR3: TGCGCCAGCAGCTTGGCGAGCACAGATACGCAGTATTTT. It yields the protein CASSLASTDTQYF. Supplemented by reference TRBV5-1 and TRBJ2-3, the full variable domain reads KAGVTQTPRYLIKTRGQQVTLSCSPISGHRSVSWYQQTPGQGLQFLFEYFSETQRNKGNFPGRFSGRQFSNSRSEMNVSTLELGDSALYLCASSLASTDTQYFGPGTRLTVL.

This clone has a single count. The gene calls are TRBV2 and TRBJ1-5; D is possibly TRBD1 (6 bases). Germline loops: CDR1 SNHLY, CDR2 FYNNEI. V shed 8 bases and J shed 3 bases, with 14 bases lying between them. CDR3 length: 14 residues. The CDR3 DNA reads TGTGCCAGCTCTGAAGGACAGTTCAATCAGCCCCAGCATTTT. Its protein product is CASSEGQFNQPQHF. The full variable domain, completed using reference TRBV2 and TRBJ1-5, is EPEVTQTPSHQVTQMGQEVILRCVPISNHLYFYWYRQILGQKVEFLVSFYNNEISEKSEIFDDQFSVERPDGSNFTLKIRSTKLEDSAMYFCASSEGQFNQPQHFGDGTRLSIL.

This clone came up once. The chain is built from TRBV3-1 (or the pseudogene TRBV3-2) and TRBJ1-1; no reliable D call. CDR3 length: 14 amino acids. V shed 3 bases and J shed 1 base, with 9 bases lying between them. Germline V gene sequence: CDR1 LGHDT, CDR2 YNNKEL (reference sequence). The CDR3 region is CASSQTTENTEAFF. DNA of the CDR3: TGTGCCAGCAGCCAGACTACAGAGAACACTGAAGCTTTCTTT.

This sequence joins TRBV5-1 and TRBJ2-5; 10 bases align to TRBD2. The CDR3 contains 15 residues. From germline, CDR1 is SGHRS and CDR2 YFSETQ. V lost 3 bases to trimming and J lost 5 bases; unmatched junction nucleotides: 7. In DNA, the CDR3 is TGCGCCAGCAGCTCGGTAGCGGGAGGTATGGAGACCCAGTACTTC. Amino acids: CASSSVAGGMETQYF.

V is TRBV11-3 and J is TRBJ2-7; D unclear. The CDR3 spans 15 residues. Deletions cut 7 bases from V and 3 bases from J, with 19 bases between. Germline CDR1 reads SGHNT; CDR2 reads YENEEA. The CDR3 DNA sequence: TGTGCCAGCACCCCGACAACACCCCATTTCTACGAGCAGTACGTC. It codes for CASTPTTPHFYEQYV.

This chain connects TRBV5-1 to TRBJ2-7, with 9 positions matching TRBD1. The germline V gene encodes CDR1 SGHRS and CDR2 YFSETQ. CDR3 length: 18 residues. J gave up 0 bases and V 3 bases, and 13 bases lay outside the gene matches. This CDR3 reads CASSYRTGAEKISYEQYF. Here the CDR3 DNA reads TGCGCCAGCAGCTATCGGACAGGGGCGGAAAAGATCTCCTACGAGCAGTACTTC.

J is TRBJ1-1 and V is TRBV6-1, with no clear D. The CDR3 has 12 amino acids. The germline CDR1 and CDR2 sequences are MNHNS and SASEGT. V lost 1 base, J lost 7 bases, and 7 bases lay in between. The CDR3 bases are TGTGCCAGCAGTGAAGAATGGAGTGAAGCTTTCTTT. Translating it yields CASSEEWSEAFF.

The chain is built from TRBV6-5 and TRBJ1-1, with D perhaps TRBD1 (6 bases). The germline gives CDR1 MNHEY, CDR2 SVGAGI. V was cut by 6 bases and J by 2 bases, with 10 bases left in between. This CDR3 region has 13 residues. In DNA, the CDR3 is TGTGCCAGCAGAGTCAGGGGAAACACTGAAGCTTTCTTT. Translated: CASRVRGNTEAFF.

V is TRBV6-6 and J is TRBJ1-5; tentatively, D is TRBD1 (5 bases). The V gene lost 5 bases and the J gene lost 4 bases, with 15 bases spanning the gap. The CDR3 is made up of 15 amino acids. The V gene's germline CDR1 is MNHNY and CDR2 SVGAGI (reference sequence). This CDR3 reads CASSRSYGGNQPQHF. In DNA, the CDR3 is TGTGCCAGCAGTCGATCCTACGGGGGGAATCAGCCCCAGCATTTT.

The chain is built from TRBV9 and TRBJ2-1; D may be TRBD2 (6 bases). The germline V gene encodes CDR1 SGDLS and CDR2 YYNGEE. There are 14 residues in the CDR3. The V and J ends lost 0 bases and 12 bases respectively, with 16 bases between them. The CDR3 sequence is CASSVGSTGEGQFF. DNA for the CDR3: TGTGCCAGCAGCGTAGGGAGTACGGGAGAGGGGCAGTTCTTC.

The chain carries TRBV25-1 and TRBJ1-4; D ambiguous. The CDR3 loop spans 14 amino acids. V lost 6 bases, J lost 2 bases, and 10 bases lay in between. The germline V gene encodes CDR1 MGHDK and CDR2 SYGVNS. The DNA for the CDR3 is TGTGCCAGCAGATCACTCTCTACTAATGAAAAACTGTTTTTT. It yields the protein CASRSLSTNEKLFF.

The V call is TRBV15, the J call TRBJ1-1, with 8 bases aligning to TRBD1. V was clipped by 0 bases and J by 1 base; unmatched bases: 7. The CDR3 is 17 residues long. The germline gives CDR1 LNHNV, CDR2 YYDKDF (reference sequence). The CDR3 is CATSREGRGRQNTEAFF. CDR3 DNA sequence: TGTGCCACCAGCAGAGAGGGCAGGGGGCGGCAGAACACTGAAGCTTTCTTT. Full variable domain (rest looked up from reference TRBV15 and TRBJ1-1): DAMVIQNPRYQVTQFGKPVTLSCSQTLNHNVMYWYQQKSSQAPKLLFHYYDKDFNNEADTPDNFQSRRPNTSFCFLDIRSPGLGDTAMYLCATSREGRGRQNTEAFFGQGTRLTVV.

V gene TRBV5-1 combines with J gene TRBJ2-2; a possible D gene is TRBD1 (6 bases). CDR1 and CDR2 from the germline V gene are SGHRS and YFSETQ. V lost 7 bases and J lost 0, with 13 bases in between. The CDR3 is 15 amino acids. CDR3 protein: CASGPGQPNTGELFF. CDR3 nucleotide sequence: TGCGCCAGCGGTCCGGGACAACCGAACACCGGGGAGCTGTTTTTT.

A single count supports this clone. The rearrangement links TRBV5-4 to TRBJ2-5, with a tentative D call TRBD2 (6 bases). The germline V gene has CDR1 SGHNT and CDR2 YYREEE (reference sequence). The CDR3 is made up of 14 amino acids. Trimming left V 0 bases short and J 5 bases short, with 11 bases between. This chain's CDR3 is CASSLGLVWETQYF. The CDR3 bases are TGTGCCAGCAGCTTGGGACTAGTTTGGGAGACCCAGTACTTC.

This clone was detected a few times. This chain uses TRBV6-5 with TRBJ1-5, with no clear D. CDR1 MNHEY and CDR2 SVGAGI come from the germline V gene. The CDR3 spans 12 residues. Between the trimmed V and J ends, which lost 7 bases and 4 bases, there was a span of 8 bases. The CDR3 here is CASTGANQPQHF. CDR3 sequence (DNA): TGTGCCAGCACGGGAGCTAATCAGCCCCAGCATTTT.

In its sample, this clone was seen once. The CDR3, as DNA: TGTGCCAGCAGCGTCGGGACAGCTTTTCTTACGAACACTGAAGCTTTCTTT. Residues: CASSVGTAFLTNTEAFF. The chain is built from TRBV25-1 and TRBJ1-1, with 7 positions matching TRBD1. The CDR3 has 17 residues. J was trimmed by 1 base and V by 6 bases; bases with no gene match: 14. CDR1 is MGHDK, CDR2 SYGVNS, per germline.

The sample holds one count of this clone. The chain joins TRBV5-1 to TRBJ2-5, with 9 nucleotides matching TRBD1. CDR3 size: 14 residues. The junction had 8 bases not matched to a gene; V was cut back by 4 bases and J by 7 bases. The V gene's germline CDR1 is SGHRS and CDR2 YFSETQ. DNA for the CDR3: TGCGCCAGCAGCACCCGGACAGGGGAAGGGACCCAGTACTTC. Translation gives CASSTRTGEGTQYF.

V usage is TRBV19 and J usage is TRBJ1-5; 11 positions agree with TRBD1. V shed 10 bases and J 4 bases; nucleotides not matched to a gene: 9. The CDR3 contains 15 residues. CDR1 LNHDA and CDR2 SQIVND come from the germline V gene (reference sequence). The CDR3 DNA reads TGTGCCACAACGGGACAGGGGGGACGAAATCAGCCCCAGCATTTT. This gives the protein CATTGQGGRNQPQHF.

This sequence joins TRBV19 and TRBJ1-5, with D possibly TRBD1 on 5 matching bases. V lost 0 bases, J lost 0 bases, and 15 bases lay in between. The CDR3 contains 18 residues. The germline V gene has CDR1 LNHDA and CDR2 SQIVND (reference sequence). The CDR3: CASSIDRAGFYSNQPQHF. CDR3 sequence (DNA): TGTGCCAGTAGTATAGATAGGGCAGGGTTTTATAGCAATCAGCCCCAGCATTTT.

The chain links TRBV19 to TRBJ2-1, with 10 bases that match TRBD2. CDR1 LNHDA and CDR2 SQIVND come from the germline V gene (reference sequence). Unmatched junction bases numbered 7, after V lost 2 bases and J lost 9 bases. The CDR3 loop spans 15 amino acids. This CDR3 is CASSILAGASAEQFF. The CDR3 bases are TGTGCCAGTAGTATACTAGCGGGGGCCAGTGCTGAGCAGTTCTTC.

The chain recombines TRBV12-3 or TRBV12-4 with TRBJ2-1; D not resolved. The CDR3 runs to 12 residues. V lost 3 bases, J lost 6 bases, and 6 bases lay in between. The DNA for the CDR3 is TGTGCCAGCAGTTTGGCCAGCAATGAGCAGTTCTTC. Its protein is CASSLASNEQFF.

The rearrangement uses TRBV19 and TRBJ1-2, with D maybe TRBD1 (5 bases). Trimming pared 3 bases from V and 7 bases from J, leaving 12 bases between. This CDR3 contains 13 residues. Per the germline V gene, CDR1 is LNHDA and CDR2 is SQIVND (reference sequence). CDR3 amino acids: CASSIDGGGGYTF. As DNA, the CDR3 is TGTGCCAGTAGTATCGATGGGGGAGGTGGCTACACCTTC.

A few counts support this clone. The chain employs TRBV19 and TRBJ1-2, with D possibly TRBD1 on 5 matching bases. Trimming removed 4 bases from V and 10 bases from J, with 19 bases in between. This CDR3 is 14 amino acids long. Germline V gives CDR1 LNHDA, CDR2 SQIVND (reference sequence). This CDR3 is CASSRDLTRRAYTF. The CDR3 coding sequence is TGTGCCAGTAGTAGGGACCTAACCCGGAGGGCCTACACCTTC.

This chain uses TRBV6-5 with TRBJ1-2, with D possibly being TRBD1 (5 bases). V was cut by 4 bases and J by 6 bases, with 15 bases left in between. The CDR3 contains 14 residues. CDR1 MNHEY and CDR2 SVGAGI come from the germline V gene. Written as DNA, the CDR3 is TGTGCCAGCAGTTCTCGGACACCGGCTGATGGCTACACCTTC. Its protein is CASSSRTPADGYTF.

The J gene is TRBJ2-1, the V gene TRBV25-1, with TRBD1 identical over 8 bases. Germline trimming cut 5 bases from V and 5 bases from J; bases unmatched to any gene: 11. The CDR3 loop spans 16 amino acids. Germline V CDR1 and CDR2: MGHDK, SYGVNS. CDR3 in amino acids: CASSRRTGSGNNEQFF. DNA for the CDR3: TGTGCCAGCAGTCGCCGGACAGGGTCGGGGAACAATGAGCAGTTCTTC.

The chain combines TRBV2 with TRBJ1-4; D may be TRBD1 (5 bases). Looked up from germline, CDR1 is SNHLY and CDR2 is FYNNEI. Deletions cut 6 bases from V and 5 bases from J, with 16 bases between. The CDR3 contains 15 residues. The CDR3 DNA reads as TGTGCCAGCAGGGAGGGACCGAACCCCAATGAAAAACTGTTTTTT. Translation: CASREGPNPNEKLFF.